This T cell receptor beta chain was sequenced during a study of tumor-infiltrating lymphocytes in primary liver carcinoma. Study-level information: Patients, male and female, were 30 to 69 years old. Recorded tumor stage was T1-T3 N0M0, with diameters of about 4 to 10 cm.

V was pared by 4 bases and J by 1 base, with 15 bases between. The V gene's germline CDR1 is MNHEY and CDR2 SVGAGI. The CDR3 contains 16 residues. Out of unsorted whole blood came the blood RNA, and germline DNA was extracted as well. Treatment-naive at the time, the patients had chronic HBV infection. Total RNA (approximately 450 ng) served as template for TCR beta cDNA synthesis primed by a constant-region primer. Amplification in three nested multiplex PCR rounds with slightly modified ARM-PCR gave rise to TCR beta libraries. TRBV1-TRBV30 forward primers paired with a C-beta reverse primer drove the first two PCR rounds, 10 cycles each. Each CDR3 protein is one row after TCRdb ran MiXCR on the multiplex PCR reads. The top ten clones hold roughly 9% of a sample with about 300,000 distinct CDR3 sequences, roughly 60% of them seen once.

The TCR comes from a man aged 40-55 years with primary liver carcinoma and hepatitis B virus infection. V is TRBV6-5 and J is TRBJ2-3, with D possibly being TRBD1 (6 bases). The sequenced material came from peripheral blood. The CDR3 spells CASSCKQGSGTDTQYF. The CDR3 DNA follows: TGTGCCAGCAGTTGCAAACAGGGTTCGGGCACAGATACGCAGTATTTT.